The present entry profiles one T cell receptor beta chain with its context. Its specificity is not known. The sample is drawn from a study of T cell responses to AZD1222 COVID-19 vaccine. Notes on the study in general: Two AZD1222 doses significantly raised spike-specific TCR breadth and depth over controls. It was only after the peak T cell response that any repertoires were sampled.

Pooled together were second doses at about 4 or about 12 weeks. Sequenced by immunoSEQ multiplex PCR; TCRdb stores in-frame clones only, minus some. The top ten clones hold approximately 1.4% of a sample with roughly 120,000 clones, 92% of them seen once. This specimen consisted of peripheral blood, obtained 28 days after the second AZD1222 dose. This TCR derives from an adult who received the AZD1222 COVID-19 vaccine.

The CDR3 nucleotides read TGCGCCAGCAGTGAGTACAAAACAGACAATCAGCCCCAGCATTTT. This gives the protein CASSEYKTDNQPQHF. V and J are TRBV10-2 and TRBJ1-5; D is unclear. The CDR3 has 15 residues. The germline CDR1 and CDR2 sequences are WSHSY and SAAADI. V lost 1 base and J lost 3, with 10 bases in between.